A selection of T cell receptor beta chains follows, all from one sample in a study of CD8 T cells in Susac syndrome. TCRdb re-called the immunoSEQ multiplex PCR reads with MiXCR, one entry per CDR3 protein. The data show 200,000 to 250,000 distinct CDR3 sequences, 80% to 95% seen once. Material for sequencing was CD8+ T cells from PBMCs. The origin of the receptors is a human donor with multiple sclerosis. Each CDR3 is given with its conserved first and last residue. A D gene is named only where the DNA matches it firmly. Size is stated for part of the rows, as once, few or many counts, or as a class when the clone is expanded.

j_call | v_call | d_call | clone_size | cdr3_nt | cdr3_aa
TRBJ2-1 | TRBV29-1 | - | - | TGCAGCGCCTCCCAGCCCAGGGGGGACTATGAGCAGTTCTTC | CSASQPRGDYEQFF
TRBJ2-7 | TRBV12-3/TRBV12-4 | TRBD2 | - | TGTGCCAGCAGTTCGGCCGGGACTAGCTACGAGCAGTACTTC | CASSSAGTSYEQYF
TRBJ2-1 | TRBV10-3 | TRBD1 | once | TGTGCCACCGACCCGGGACAGGACACCAATGAGCAGTTCTTC | CATDPGQDTNEQFF
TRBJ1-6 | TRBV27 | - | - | TGTGCCAGCAGTTTGAGCGGTAGTTCACCCCTCCACTTT | CASSLSGSSPLHF
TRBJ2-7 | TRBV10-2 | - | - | TGCGCCAGCAGTGATTCACCCTACGAGCAGTACTTC | CASSDSPYEQYF
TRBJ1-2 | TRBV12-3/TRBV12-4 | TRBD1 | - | TGTGCCAGCAGTCAAGACAGGGACTATGGCTACACCTTC | CASSQDRDYGYTF
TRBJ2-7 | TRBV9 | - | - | TGTGCCAGCAGCGTAGTTGACAGACCCTACGAGCAGTACTTC | CASSVVDRPYEQYF
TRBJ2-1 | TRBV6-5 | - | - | TGTGCCAGCAGTTACGATGCCAATGAGCAGTTCTTC | CASSYDANEQFF
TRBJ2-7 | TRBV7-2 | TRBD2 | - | TGTGCCAGCAGCTGGACTAGCGGGACCAGTGAGCAGTACTTC | CASSWTSGTSEQYF
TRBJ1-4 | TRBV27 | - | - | TGTGCCAGCAGTCCATACTCCGACAGTATCAACCCTAATGAAAAACTGTTTTTT | CASSPYSDSINPNEKLFF
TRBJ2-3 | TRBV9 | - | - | TGTGCCAGCAGCGTAGGGTGGAGTGGTACGCAGTATTTT | CASSVGWSGTQYF
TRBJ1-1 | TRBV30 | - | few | TGTGCCTGGAGGGGAATTCCTGAAGCTTTCTTT | CAWRGIPEAFF
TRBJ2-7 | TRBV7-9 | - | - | TGTGCCAGCAGCCCTACTTTCGGAGGCGTCCCCTACGAGCAGTACTTC | CASSPTFGGVPYEQYF
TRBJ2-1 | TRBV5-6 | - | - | TGTGCCAGCAGCTTCATACAGGCCTACAATGAGCAGTTCTTC | CASSFIQAYNEQFF
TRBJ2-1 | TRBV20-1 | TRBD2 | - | TGCAGTGCTAGAGATCCTCTAGCGGGGGGCAACAATGAGCAGTTCTTC | CSARDPLAGGNNEQFF
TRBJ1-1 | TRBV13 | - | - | TGTGCCAGCAGCTGCCCTAGTGAGGACCTGAACACTGAAGCTTTCTTT | CASSCPSEDLNTEAFF
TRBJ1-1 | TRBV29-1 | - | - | TGCAGCGTCGACAGAGGTGCCGCTGAAGCTTTCTTT | CSVDRGAAEAFF
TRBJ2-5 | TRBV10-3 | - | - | TGTGCCATCAGTGCGTTACGAAGCAGACAAGAGACCCAGTACTTC | CAISALRSRQETQYF
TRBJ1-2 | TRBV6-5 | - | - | TGTGCCAGCAGTTATCACAGAAGCTATGGCTACACCTTC | CASSYHRSYGYTF
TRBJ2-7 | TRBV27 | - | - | TGTGCCAGCAGTCCGGACAGTACCTTCTCCTACGAGCAGTACTTC | CASSPDSTFSYEQYF
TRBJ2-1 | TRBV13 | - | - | TGTGCCAGCAGCTTCAGACCACGGGGTAATAATGAGCAGTTCTTC | CASSFRPRGNNEQFF
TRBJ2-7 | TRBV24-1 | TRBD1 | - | TGTGCCACCAGTGTGGGGACAGGGTCGACCTACGAGCAGTACTTC | CATSVGTGSTYEQYF
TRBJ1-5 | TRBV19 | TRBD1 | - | TGTGCCAGTAGTATTTACGACAGGGATCAGCCCCAGCATTTT | CASSIYDRDQPQHF
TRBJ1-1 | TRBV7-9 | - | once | TGTGCCAGCAGCTTAGAGGCTGGGAACACTGAAGCTTTCTTT | CASSLEAGNTEAFF
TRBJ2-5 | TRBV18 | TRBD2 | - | TGTGCCAGCTCACCACCTAACGCGGGAGGGGGAGAGACCCAGTACTTC | CASSPPNAGGGETQYF
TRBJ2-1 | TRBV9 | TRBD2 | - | TGTGCCAGCAGCGCCCGGGGGGGGCCAAGCTCCTACAATGAGCAGTTCTTC | CASSARGGPSSYNEQFF
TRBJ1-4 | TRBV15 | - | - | TGTGCCACCAGCAGAGTCGGCAGGAGAGATGAAAAACTGTTTTTT | CATSRVGRRDEKLFF
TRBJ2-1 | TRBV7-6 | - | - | TGTGCCAGCAGCTCGGGACTGTCTAGTGTTGGGTACAATGAGCAGTTCTTC | CASSSGLSSVGYNEQFF
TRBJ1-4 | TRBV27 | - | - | TGTGCCAGCAGTTCGGACCGTCCCCCCGAAAAACTGTTTTTT | CASSSDRPPEKLFF
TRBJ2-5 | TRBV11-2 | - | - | TGTGCCAGCAGCTTAGTGATCTCACAAGAGACCCAGTACTTC | CASSLVISQETQYF
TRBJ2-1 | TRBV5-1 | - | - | TGCGCCAGCAGCTTGGACCTTAACAATGAGCAGTTCTTC | CASSLDLNNEQFF
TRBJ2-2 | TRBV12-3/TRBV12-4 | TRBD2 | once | TGTGCCAGCAGACCCCCCTTACGACTAGCGGGTAACACCGGGGAGCTGTTTTTT | CASRPPLRLAGNTGELFF
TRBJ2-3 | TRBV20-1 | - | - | TGCAGTGCTAGGGTAGTGGATACGCAGTATTTT | CSARVVDTQYF
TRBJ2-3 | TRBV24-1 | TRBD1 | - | TGTGCCACCAGTCCCGGCGGGACAGGGAGTACAGATACGCAGTATTTT | CATSPGGTGSTDTQYF
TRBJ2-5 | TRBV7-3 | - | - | TGTGCCAGCAGCCCCCGCGTCGGGGAGACCCAGTACTTC | CASSPRVGETQYF
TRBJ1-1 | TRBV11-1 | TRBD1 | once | TGTGCCAGCAGCTTCGGGACAGGGGTTAATGAAGCTTTCTTT | CASSFGTGVNEAFF
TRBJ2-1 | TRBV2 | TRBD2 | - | TGTGCCAGCAGTGAAGGGCTAGCGGGACCATACAATGAGCAGTTCTTC | CASSEGLAGPYNEQFF
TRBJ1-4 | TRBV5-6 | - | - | TGTGCCAGCAGCTCTCGGCCGAAGGGTGAAAAACTGTTTTTT | CASSSRPKGEKLFF
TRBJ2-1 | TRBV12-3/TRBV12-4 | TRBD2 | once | TGTGCCAGCACCTCGCTAGCGGGGGGGCCTTCTTTCAATGAGCAGTTCTTC | CASTSLAGGPSFNEQFF